The next 10 T cell receptor beta chains were all read from a single sample in a study of blood T cell repertoires in COVID-19. Using immunoSEQ multiplex PCR, the repertoire was profiled, and TCRdb retains in-frame clones only, with some absent. The table includes 200,000 to 250,000 clones, 83% detected once. The sample comprised PBMCs or T cells enriched from blood (not recorded which). These receptors all stem from a woman in her thirties or forties who had been exposed to COVID-19.

V gene TRBV7-6 combines with J gene TRBJ1-5; the D is unclear. CDR1 and CDR2 (germline): SGHVS, FNYEAQ. This CDR3 has 16 residues. V lost 1 base and J 1 base, leaving 11 bases between the germline ends. CDR3 loop: CASSLEGVRSNQPQHF. CDR3 DNA sequence: TGTGCCAGCAGCTTAGAGGGAGTTCGGAGCAATCAGCCCCAGCATTTT.

The chain recombines TRBV24-1 with TRBJ1-2, with a weak D call TRBD1 (6 bases). This CDR3 has 18 amino acids. V lost 2 bases and J 4 bases, leaving 22 bases between the germline ends. The germline gives CDR1 KGHDR, CDR2 SFDVKD. CDR3 sequence (DNA): TGTGCCACCAGTGATTCAAAACGGTATGCTCAGACAGGCTATGGCTACACCTTC. The encoded protein is CATSDSKRYAQTGYGYTF.

The chain recombines TRBV7-9 with TRBJ1-1; the D is unclear. V was trimmed by 1 base and J by 1 base, leaving 4 bases between them. Germline V lookup: CDR1 SEHNR, CDR2 FQNEAQ (reference sequence). CDR3 length: 13 amino acids. CDR3 in DNA: TGTGCCAGCAGCTTAGTACAGAACACTGAAGCTTTCTTT. Translation: CASSLVQNTEAFF. The full variable domain, in which reference TRBV7-9 and TRBJ1-1 provide the parts outside the CDR3, is DTGVSQNPRHKITKRGQNVTFRCDPISEHNRLYWYRQTLGQGPEFLTYFQNEAQLEKSRLLSDRFSAERPKGSFSTLEIQRTEQGDSAMYLCASSLVQNTEAFFGQGTRLTVV.

The V call is TRBV7-2, the J call TRBJ1-2, with TRBD1 matching over 7 bases. Germline assignment: CDR1 SGHTA and CDR2 FQGNSA. This CDR3 region has 14 residues. The V segment lost 4 bases and the J segment 5 bases; nucleotides outside the gene matches: 7. The CDR3 sequence: CASSSLGQNYGYTF. DNA for the CDR3: TGTGCCAGCAGCTCCCTGGGACAGAATTATGGCTACACCTTC.

The chain is built from TRBV6-5 and TRBJ1-2, with D perhaps TRBD1 (6 bases). This CDR3 has 16 residues. In germline, CDR1 is MNHEY, CDR2 SVGAGI. V shed 2 bases and J shed 0 bases, with 13 bases lying between them. The CDR3 spells CASSYAARDTNYGYTF. For the CDR3, the DNA is TGTGCCAGCAGTTACGCGGCCCGGGACACTAACTATGGCTACACCTTC.

This clone appeared a single time. This sequence joins TRBV28 and TRBJ2-3, with 16 bases matching TRBD2. The CDR3 extends over 16 amino acids. J was trimmed by 5 bases and V by 5 bases; bases with no gene match: 4. The germline V gene has CDR1 MDHEN and CDR2 SYDVKM. The CDR3 loop reads CASSPGLAGGIDTQYF. The CDR3 DNA reads TGTGCCAGCAGTCCGGGACTAGCGGGGGGGATAGATACGCAGTATTTT.

The rearrangement links TRBV27 to TRBJ2-7; 9 nucleotides match TRBD1. Trimming removed 6 bases from V and 7 bases from J; junction bases left unmatched: 10. The germline gives CDR1 MNHEY, CDR2 SMNVEV (reference sequence). This CDR3 has 14 residues. CDR3 nucleotides: TGTGCCAGCAGGCCAGGACAGGGGTCGGGGGAGCAGTACTTC. As protein: CASRPGQGSGEQYF.

The rearrangement uses TRBV7-9 and TRBJ2-7, with 8 bases identical to TRBD2. CDR3 length: 15 residues. Germline V gives CDR1 SEHNR, CDR2 FQNEAQ (reference sequence). J gave up 5 bases and V 5 bases, and 11 bases lay outside the gene matches. The CDR3 DNA sequence: TGTGCCAGCAGCCAGAGGGGGACTAGTCCCAACGAGCAGTACTTC. Protein product: CASSQRGTSPNEQYF.

The genes are TRBV18 and TRBJ2-2, with 8 bases aligning to TRBD1. The J segment lost 1 base and the V segment lost 4 bases, leaving 2 bases of the junction unmatched. This CDR3 has 15 amino acids. The V gene's germline CDR1 is KGHSH and CDR2 LQKENI. This CDR3 is CASSQGQGNTGELFF. The CDR3 DNA is TGTGCCAGCTCACAAGGACAGGGGAACACCGGGGAGCTGTTTTTT.

DNA for the CDR3: TGTGCCAGCAGTGGACGTAGAGGGACAGATACGCAGTATTTT. It specifies CASSGRRGTDTQYF. The chain couples TRBV5-8 to TRBJ2-3; D perhaps matches TRBD2 (5 bases). CDR3 length equals 14 residues. CDR1 SGHTS and CDR2 YDEGEE come from the germline V gene. V lost 5 bases, J lost 3 bases, and 13 bases lay in between.